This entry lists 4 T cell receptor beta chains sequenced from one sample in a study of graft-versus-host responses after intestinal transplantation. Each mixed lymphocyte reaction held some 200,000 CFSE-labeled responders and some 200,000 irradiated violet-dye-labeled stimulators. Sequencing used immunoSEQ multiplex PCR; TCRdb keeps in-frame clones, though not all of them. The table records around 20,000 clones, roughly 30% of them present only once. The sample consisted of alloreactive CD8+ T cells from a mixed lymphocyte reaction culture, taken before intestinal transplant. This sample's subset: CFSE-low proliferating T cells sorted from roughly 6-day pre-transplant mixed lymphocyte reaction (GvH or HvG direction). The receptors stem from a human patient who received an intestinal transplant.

In DNA, the CDR3 is TGTGCCAGCAGATCCCAGGGGGCGAGGGTAGAGACCCAGTACTTC. It encodes CASRSQGARVETQYF. The rearrangement uses TRBV6-5 and TRBJ2-5; 8 nucleotides match TRBD1. The CDR3 runs 15 residues. V shed 6 bases and J 4 bases; nucleotides not matched to a gene: 10. Germline lookup yields CDR1 MNHEY and CDR2 SVGAGI.

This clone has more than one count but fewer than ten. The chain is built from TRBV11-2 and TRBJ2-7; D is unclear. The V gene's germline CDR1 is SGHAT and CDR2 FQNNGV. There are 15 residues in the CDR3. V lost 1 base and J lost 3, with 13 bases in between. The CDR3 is CASSLALERLYEQYF. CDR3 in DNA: TGTGCCAGCAGCTTAGCCCTGGAGCGCCTCTACGAGCAGTACTTC.

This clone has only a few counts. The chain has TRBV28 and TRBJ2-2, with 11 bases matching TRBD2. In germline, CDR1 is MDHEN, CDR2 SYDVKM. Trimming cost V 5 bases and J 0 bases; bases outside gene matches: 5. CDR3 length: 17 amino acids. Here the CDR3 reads CASSLPTSGTNTGELFF. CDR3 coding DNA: TGTGCCAGCAGTCTTCCGACTAGCGGGACGAACACCGGGGAGCTGTTTTTT.

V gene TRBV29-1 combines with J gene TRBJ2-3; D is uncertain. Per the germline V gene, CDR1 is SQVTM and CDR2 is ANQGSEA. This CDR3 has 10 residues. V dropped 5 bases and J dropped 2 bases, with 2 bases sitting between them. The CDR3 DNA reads TGCAGCGTTCACACAGATACGCAGTATTTT. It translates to CSVHTDTQYF.